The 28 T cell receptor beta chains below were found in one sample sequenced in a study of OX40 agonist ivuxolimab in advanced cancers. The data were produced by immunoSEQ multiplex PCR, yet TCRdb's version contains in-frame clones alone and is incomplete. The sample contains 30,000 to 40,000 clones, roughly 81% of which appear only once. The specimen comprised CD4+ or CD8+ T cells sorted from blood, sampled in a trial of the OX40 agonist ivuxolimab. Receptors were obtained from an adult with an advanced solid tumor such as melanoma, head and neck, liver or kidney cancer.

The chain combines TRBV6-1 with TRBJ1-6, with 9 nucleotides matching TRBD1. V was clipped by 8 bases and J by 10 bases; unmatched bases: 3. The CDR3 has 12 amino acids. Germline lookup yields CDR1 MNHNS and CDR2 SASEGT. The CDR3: CASGTGRSPLHF. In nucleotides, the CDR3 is TGTGCCAGCGGGACAGGGCGGTCACCCCTCCACTTT.

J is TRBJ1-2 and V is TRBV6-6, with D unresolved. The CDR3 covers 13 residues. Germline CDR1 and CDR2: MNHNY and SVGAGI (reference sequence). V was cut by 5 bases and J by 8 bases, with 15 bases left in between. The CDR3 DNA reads TGTGCCAGCAGTGCCGATATTTCCTGGGGCTACACCTTC. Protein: CASSADISWGYTF.

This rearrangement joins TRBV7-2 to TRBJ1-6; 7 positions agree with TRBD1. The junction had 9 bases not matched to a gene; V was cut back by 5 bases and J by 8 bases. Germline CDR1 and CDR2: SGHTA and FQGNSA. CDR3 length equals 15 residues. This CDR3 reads CASSPRQGGYSPLHF. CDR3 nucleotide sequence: TGTGCCAGCAGCCCTCGACAGGGAGGGTATTCACCCCTCCACTTT.

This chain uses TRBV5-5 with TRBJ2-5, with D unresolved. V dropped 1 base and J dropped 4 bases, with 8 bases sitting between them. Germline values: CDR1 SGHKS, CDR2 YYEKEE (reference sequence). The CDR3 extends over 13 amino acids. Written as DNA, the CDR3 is TGTGCCAGCAGCTTGTTAGTGGGAGAGACCCAGTACTTC. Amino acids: CASSLLVGETQYF.

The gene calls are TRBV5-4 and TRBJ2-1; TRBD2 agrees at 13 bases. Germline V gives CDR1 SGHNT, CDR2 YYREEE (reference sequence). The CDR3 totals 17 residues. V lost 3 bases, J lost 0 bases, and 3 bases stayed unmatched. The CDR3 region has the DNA TGTGCCAGCAGCTCTAGGACTAGCGGGAGCTCCTACAATGAGCAGTTCTTC. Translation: CASSSRTSGSSYNEQFF. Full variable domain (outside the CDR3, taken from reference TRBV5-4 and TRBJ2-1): ETGVTQSPTHLIKTRGQQVTLRCSSQSGHNTVSWYQQALGQGPQFIFQYYREEENGRGNFPPRFSGLQFPNYSSELNVNALELDDSALYLCASSSRTSGSSYNEQFFGPGTRLTVL.

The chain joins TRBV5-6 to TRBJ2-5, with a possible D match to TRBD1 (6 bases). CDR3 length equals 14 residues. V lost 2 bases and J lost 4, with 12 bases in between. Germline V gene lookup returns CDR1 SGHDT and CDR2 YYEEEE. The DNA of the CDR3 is TGTGCCAGCAGCTTAAGAACAGGGTTAGAGACCCAGTACTTC. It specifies CASSLRTGLETQYF.

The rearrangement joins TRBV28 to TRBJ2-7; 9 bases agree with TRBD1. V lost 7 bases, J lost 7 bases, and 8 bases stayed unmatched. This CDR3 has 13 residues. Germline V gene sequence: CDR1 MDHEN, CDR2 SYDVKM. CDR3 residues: CASKGQGVGEQYF. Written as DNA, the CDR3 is TGTGCCAGCAAGGGACAGGGAGTGGGGGAGCAGTACTTC.

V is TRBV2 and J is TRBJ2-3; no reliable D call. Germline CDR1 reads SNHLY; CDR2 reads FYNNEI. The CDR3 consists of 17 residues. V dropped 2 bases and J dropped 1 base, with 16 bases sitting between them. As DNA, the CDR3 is TGTGCCAGCAGTGAAAGGTTTGTCGGCGCGGGCACAGATACGCAGTATTTT. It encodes CASSERFVGAGTDTQYF.

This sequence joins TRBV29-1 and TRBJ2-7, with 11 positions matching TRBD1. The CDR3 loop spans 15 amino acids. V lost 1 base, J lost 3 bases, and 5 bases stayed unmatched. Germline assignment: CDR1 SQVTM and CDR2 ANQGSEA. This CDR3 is CSVEGTGGAGYEQYF. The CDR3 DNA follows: TGCAGCGTTGAAGGGACAGGGGGCGCGGGCTACGAGCAGTACTTC.

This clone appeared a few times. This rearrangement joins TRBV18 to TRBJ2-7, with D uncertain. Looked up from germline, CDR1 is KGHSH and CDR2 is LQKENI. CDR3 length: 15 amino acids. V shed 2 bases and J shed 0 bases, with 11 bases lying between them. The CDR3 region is CASSPGVGNSYEQYF. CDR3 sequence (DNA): TGTGCCAGCTCACCAGGGGTGGGAAACTCCTACGAGCAGTACTTC. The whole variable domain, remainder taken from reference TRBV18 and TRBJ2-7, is NAGVMQNPRHLVRRRGQEARLRCSPMKGHSHVYWYRQLPEEGLKFMVYLQKENIIDESGMPKERFSAEFPKEGPSILRIQQVVRGDSAAYFCASSPGVGNSYEQYFGPGTRLTVT.

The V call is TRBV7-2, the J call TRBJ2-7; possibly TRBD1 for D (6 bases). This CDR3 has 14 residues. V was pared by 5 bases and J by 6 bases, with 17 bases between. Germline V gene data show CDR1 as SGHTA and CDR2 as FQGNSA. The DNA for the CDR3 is TGTGCCAGCAGCCTCGAACAGGGTCTGGGCGAGCAGTACTTC. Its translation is CASSLEQGLGEQYF.

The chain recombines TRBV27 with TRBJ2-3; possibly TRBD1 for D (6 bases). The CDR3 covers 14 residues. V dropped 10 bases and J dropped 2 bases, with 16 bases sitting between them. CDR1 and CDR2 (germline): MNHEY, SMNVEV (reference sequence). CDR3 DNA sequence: TGTGCCACCGCTGGGGGCGGGTACACAGATACGCAGTATTTT. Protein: CATAGGGYTDTQYF.

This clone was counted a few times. The DNA of the CDR3 is TGTGCCAGCAGCTTGGGTAGGGATGTCTATGGCTACACCTTC. Its translation is CASSLGRDVYGYTF. The chain has TRBV5-6 and TRBJ1-2; no clear D gene. Germline V CDR1 and CDR2: SGHDT, YYEEEE. CDR3 size: 14 residues. V was pared by 0 bases and J by 4 bases, with 10 bases between.

The CDR3 sequence is CASSDTRTSRDEQFF. CDR3 bases: TGTGCCAGCAGCGATACCCGGACTAGCAGAGATGAGCAGTTCTTC. This chain uses TRBV7-8 with TRBJ2-1; 8 positions match TRBD2. J gave up 8 bases and V 5 bases, and 11 bases lay outside the gene matches. This CDR3 is 15 amino acids long. Per the germline V gene, CDR1 is SGHVS and CDR2 is FQNEAQ.

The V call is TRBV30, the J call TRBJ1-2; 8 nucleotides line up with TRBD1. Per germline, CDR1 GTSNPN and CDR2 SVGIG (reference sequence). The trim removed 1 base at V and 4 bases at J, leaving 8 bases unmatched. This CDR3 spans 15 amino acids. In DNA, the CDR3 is TGTGCCTGGAGTGGGGGGAACAGGGGGACCTATGGCTACACCTTC. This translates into CAWSGGNRGTYGYTF. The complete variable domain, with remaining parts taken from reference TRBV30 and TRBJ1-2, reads SQTIHQWPATLVQPVGSPLSLECTVEGTSNPNLYWYRQAAGRGLQLLFYSVGIGQISSEVPQNLSASRPQDRQFILSSKKLLLSDSGFYLCAWSGGNRGTYGYTFGSGTRLTVV.

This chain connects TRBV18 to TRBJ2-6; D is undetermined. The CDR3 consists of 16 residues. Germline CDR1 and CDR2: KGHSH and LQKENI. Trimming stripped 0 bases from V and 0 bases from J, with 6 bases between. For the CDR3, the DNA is TGTGCCAGCTCACCACCCGGCGCCTCTGGGGCCAACGTCCTGACTTTC. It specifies CASSPPGASGANVLTF.

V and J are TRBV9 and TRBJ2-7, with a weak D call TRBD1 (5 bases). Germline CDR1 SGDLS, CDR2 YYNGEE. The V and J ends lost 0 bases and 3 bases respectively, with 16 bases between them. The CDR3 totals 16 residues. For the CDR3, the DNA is TGTGCCAGCAGCGTAGACCCCGGAAGGGGATACTACGAGCAGTACTTC. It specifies CASSVDPGRGYYEQYF.

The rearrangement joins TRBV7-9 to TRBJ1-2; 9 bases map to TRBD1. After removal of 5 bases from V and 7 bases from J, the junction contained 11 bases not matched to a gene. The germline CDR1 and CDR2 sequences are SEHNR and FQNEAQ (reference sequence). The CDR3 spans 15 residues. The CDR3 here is CASSPPGTGFSGYTF. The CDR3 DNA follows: TGTGCCAGCAGCCCGCCCGGGACAGGGTTTAGTGGCTACACCTTC.

DNA of the CDR3: TGTGCCAGTAGTCCCCCTGGCGGCCAGTCGCAGTATTTT. Translation gives CASSPPGGQSQYF. This chain uses TRBV19 with TRBJ2-3; no clear D gene. The CDR3 contains 13 residues. Germline V gene data show CDR1 as LNHDA and CDR2 as SQIVND (reference sequence). V was cut by 5 bases and J by 10 bases, with 16 bases left in between. The variable domain in full, with the rest retrieved from reference TRBV19 and TRBJ2-3, is DGGITQSPKYLFRKEGQNVTLSCEQNLNHDAMYWYRQDPGQGLRLIYYSQIVNDFQKGDIAEGYSVSREKKESFPLTVTSAQKNPTAFYLCASSPPGGQSQYFGPGTRLTVL.

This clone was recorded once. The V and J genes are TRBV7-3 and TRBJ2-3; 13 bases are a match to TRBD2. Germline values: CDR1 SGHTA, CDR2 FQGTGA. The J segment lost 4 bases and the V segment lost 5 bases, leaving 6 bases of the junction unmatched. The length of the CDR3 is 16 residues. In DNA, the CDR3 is TGTGCCAGCAGCCAAACTAGCGGGGGGGCTTCAGATACGCAGTATTTT. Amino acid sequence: CASSQTSGGASDTQYF.

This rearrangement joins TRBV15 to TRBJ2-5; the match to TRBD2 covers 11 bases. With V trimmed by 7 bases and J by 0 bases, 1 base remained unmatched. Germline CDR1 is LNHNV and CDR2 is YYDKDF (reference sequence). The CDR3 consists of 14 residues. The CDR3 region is CATNSGGDQETQYF. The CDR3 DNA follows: TGTGCCACCAATAGCGGGGGGGACCAAGAGACCCAGTACTTC.

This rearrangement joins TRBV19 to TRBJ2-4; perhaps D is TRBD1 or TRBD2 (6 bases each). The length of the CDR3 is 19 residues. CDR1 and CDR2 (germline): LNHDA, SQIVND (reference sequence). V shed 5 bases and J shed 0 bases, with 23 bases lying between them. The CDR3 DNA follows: TGTGCCAGTAGTTCCTCCGGGACGGGGGCGTTGCTAGCCAAAAACATTCAGTACTTC. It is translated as CASSSSGTGALLAKNIQYF.

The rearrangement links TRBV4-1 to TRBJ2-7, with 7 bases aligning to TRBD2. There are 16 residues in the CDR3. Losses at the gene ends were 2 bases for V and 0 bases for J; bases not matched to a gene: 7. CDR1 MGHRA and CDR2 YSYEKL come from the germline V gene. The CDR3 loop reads CASSQLGGSHSYEQYF. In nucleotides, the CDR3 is TGCGCCAGCAGCCAACTCGGGGGGTCCCACTCCTACGAGCAGTACTTC.

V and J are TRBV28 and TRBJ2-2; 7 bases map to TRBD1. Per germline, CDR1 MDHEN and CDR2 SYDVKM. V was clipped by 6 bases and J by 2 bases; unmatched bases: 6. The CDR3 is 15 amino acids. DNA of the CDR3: TGTGCCAGCAGCTATGACAGGGTCAACACCGGGGAGCTGTTTTTT. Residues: CASSYDRVNTGELFF.

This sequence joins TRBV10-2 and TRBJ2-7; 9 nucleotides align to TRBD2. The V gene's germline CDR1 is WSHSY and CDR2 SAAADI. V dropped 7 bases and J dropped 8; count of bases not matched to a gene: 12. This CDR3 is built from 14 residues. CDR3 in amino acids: CASKISGGLGQQYF. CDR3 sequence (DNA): TGCGCCAGCAAGATTAGCGGGGGACTCGGCCAGCAGTACTTC.

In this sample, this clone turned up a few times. This CDR3 reads CAWSVIVTEAFF. The CDR3 DNA is TGTGCCTGGAGTGTTATCGTCACTGAAGCTTTCTTT. The rearrangement joins TRBV30 to TRBJ1-1; no definite D call. Trimming removed 0 bases from V and 4 bases from J, with 6 bases in between. This CDR3 comprises 12 residues. From germline, CDR1 is GTSNPN and CDR2 SVGIG (reference sequence).

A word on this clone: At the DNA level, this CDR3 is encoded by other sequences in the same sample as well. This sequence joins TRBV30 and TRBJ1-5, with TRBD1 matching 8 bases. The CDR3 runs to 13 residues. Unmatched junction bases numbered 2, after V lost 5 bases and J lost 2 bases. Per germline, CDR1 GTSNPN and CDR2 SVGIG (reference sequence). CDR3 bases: TGTGCCTGGGGACAGGGAGGCAATCAGCCCCAGCATTTT. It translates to CAWGQGGNQPQHF.

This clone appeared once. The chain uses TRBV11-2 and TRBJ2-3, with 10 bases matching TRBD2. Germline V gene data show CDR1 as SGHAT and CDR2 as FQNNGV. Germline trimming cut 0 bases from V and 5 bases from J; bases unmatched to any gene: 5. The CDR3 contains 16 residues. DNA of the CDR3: TGTGCCAGCAGCTTAGAGTCTAGCGGGAGTCTAGATACGCAGTATTTT. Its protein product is CASSLESSGSLDTQYF.